A single T cell receptor beta chain is shown here with its context. The data derive from a study of blood T cell repertoires in COVID-19. The wider study: Samples of COVID-19 (acute and convalescent) were obtained from the United States, Italy and Spain.

TCRdb's table, derived via immunoSEQ multiplex PCR, lists solely in-frame clones and lacks some. The profile covers some 270,000 clones, with around 81% appearing a single time and 15% to 18% taken by the ten largest. CDR3 length: 13 amino acids. Germline V gene data show CDR1 as SNHLY and CDR2 as FYNNEI. V lost 8 bases and J lost 3, with 13 bases in between. The sequencing sample was made of peripheral blood. This TCR derives from a person aged 65-85 years with COVID-19, enrolled during active disease. The V call is TRBV2, the J call TRBJ1-2; unclear D gene. The CDR3 nucleotides are TGTGCCAGCTCTAGCGACCCAGACTATGGCTACACCTTC. It codes for CASSSDPDYGYTF.